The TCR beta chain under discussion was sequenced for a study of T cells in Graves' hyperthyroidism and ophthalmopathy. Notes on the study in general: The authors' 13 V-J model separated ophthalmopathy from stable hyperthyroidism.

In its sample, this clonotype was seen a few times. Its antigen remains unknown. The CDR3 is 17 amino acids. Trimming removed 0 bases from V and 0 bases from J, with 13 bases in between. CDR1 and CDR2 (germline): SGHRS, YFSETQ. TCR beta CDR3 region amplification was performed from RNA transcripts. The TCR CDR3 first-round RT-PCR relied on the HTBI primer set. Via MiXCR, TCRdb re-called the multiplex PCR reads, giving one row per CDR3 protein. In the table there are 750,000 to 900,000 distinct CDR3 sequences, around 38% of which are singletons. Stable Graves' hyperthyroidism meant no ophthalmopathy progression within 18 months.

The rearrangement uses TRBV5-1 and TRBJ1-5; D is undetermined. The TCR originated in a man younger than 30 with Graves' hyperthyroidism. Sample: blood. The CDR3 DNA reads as TGCGCCAGCAGCTTGGGCGGAGGGAGTGGTAGCAATCAGCCCCAGCATTTT. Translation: CASSLGGGSGSNQPQHF.